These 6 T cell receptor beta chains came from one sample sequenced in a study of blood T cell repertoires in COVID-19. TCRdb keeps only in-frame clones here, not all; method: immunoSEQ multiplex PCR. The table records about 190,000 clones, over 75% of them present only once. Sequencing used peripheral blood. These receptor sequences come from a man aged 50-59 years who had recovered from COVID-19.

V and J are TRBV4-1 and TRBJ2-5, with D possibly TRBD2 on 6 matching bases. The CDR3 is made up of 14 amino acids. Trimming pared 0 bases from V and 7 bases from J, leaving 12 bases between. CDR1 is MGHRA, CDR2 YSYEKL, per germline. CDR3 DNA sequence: TGCGCCAGCAGCCAAGATGGCGGGGTTGGGACCCAGTACTTC. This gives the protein CASSQDGGVGTQYF.

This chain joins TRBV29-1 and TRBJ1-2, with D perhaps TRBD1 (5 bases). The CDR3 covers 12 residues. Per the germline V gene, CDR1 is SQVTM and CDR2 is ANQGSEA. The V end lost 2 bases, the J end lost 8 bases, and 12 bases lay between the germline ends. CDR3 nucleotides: TGCAGCGTTGAATCCCAGGGTGGGGGCTACACCTTC. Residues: CSVESQGGGYTF.

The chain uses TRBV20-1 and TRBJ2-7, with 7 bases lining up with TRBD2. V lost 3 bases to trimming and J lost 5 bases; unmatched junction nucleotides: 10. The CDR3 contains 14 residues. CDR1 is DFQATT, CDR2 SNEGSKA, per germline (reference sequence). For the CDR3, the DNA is TGCAGTGCTAGTCGGTCCGGGAGGTTGGACGAGCAGTACTTC. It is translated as CSASRSGRLDEQYF.

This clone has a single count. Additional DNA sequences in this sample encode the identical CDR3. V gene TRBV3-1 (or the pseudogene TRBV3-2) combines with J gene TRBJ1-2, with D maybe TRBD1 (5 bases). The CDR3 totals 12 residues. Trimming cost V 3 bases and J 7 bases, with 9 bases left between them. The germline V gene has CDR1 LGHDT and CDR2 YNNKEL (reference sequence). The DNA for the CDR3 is TGTGCCAGCAGCCATGGGCAGGGTGGCTACACCTTC. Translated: CASSHGQGGYTF.

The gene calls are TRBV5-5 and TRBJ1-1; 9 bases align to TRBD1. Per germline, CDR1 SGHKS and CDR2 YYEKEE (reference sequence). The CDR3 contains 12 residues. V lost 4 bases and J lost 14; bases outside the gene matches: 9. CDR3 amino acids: CASSVDRDRVFF. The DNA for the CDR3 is TGTGCCAGCAGCGTTGACCGGGACAGGGTCTTCTTT.

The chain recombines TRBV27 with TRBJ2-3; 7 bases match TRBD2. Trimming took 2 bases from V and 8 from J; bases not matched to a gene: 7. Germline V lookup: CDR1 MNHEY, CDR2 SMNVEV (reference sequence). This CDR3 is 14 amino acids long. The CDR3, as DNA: TGTGCCAGCAGTTTAGGACTAGATCTAGGTACGCAGTATTTT. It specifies CASSLGLDLGTQYF.